Following are 5 T cell receptor beta chains from one sample sequenced in a study of CD8+CD57+ T cells in acquired aplastic anemia. Profiling of TCR beta VDJ combinations and CDR3 sequences used genomic DNA as template. TCRdb fed the reads into MiXCR, producing one record per CDR3 protein. The sample includes about 81,000 distinct CDR3 sequences, over 35% of them seen just once. The sequencing sample was made of sorted CD4+, CD8+, or CD8+CD57+ T cells (not recorded which) from PBMCs. These receptors were taken from a human donor in good health, serving as a control.

The chain couples TRBV10-3 to TRBJ1-5; a weak D match, TRBD1 (6 bases). Trimming took off 5 bases at V and 4 bases at J, with 9 bases between the two ends. CDR3 length: 13 residues. The germline gives CDR1 ENHRY, CDR2 SYGVKD. CDR3 in amino acids: CAISLGGNQPQHF. CDR3 DNA sequence: TGTGCCATCAGTTTAGGGGGGAATCAGCCCCAGCATTTT.

In this sample, this clonotype turned up many times. The chain joins TRBV7-9 to TRBJ1-2, with a tentative D call TRBD1 (6 bases). CDR3 size: 15 residues. Germline CDR1 SEHNR, CDR2 FQNEAQ (reference sequence). The ends were cut back, 5 bases at V and 4 bases at J, with 17 bases in the middle. This chain's CDR3 is CASSPTSGDIYGYTF. The CDR3 region has the DNA TGTGCCAGCAGCCCTACTTCGGGGGACATCTATGGCTACACCTTC.

This clonotype was picked up many times. V and J are TRBV10-3 and TRBJ2-1; no clear D. Trimming cost V 8 bases and J 7 bases, with 21 bases left between them. The CDR3 covers 15 residues. CDR1 and CDR2 (germline): ENHRY, SYGVKD. The CDR3 bases are TGTGCCATCCTGGAACCCGGACCCAGTGGTAATGAGCAGTTCTTC. This translates into CAILEPGPSGNEQFF.

This clonotype turned up a few times. The chain links TRBV12-3 or TRBV12-4 to TRBJ2-2; TRBD1 might be the D (6 bases). This CDR3 comprises 14 residues. Trimming removed 5 bases at V and 6 bases at J, with 13 bases between. The CDR3 coding sequence is TGTGCCAGCAGTGCACAGGGTGGGGCCGGGGAGCTGTTTTTT. Translated: CASSAQGGAGELFF.

The table lists this clonotype with a few counts. The genes are TRBV29-1 and TRBJ2-7; 10 bases match TRBD1. Germline CDR1 SQVTM, CDR2 ANQGSEA. This CDR3 contains 13 residues. V was pared by 7 bases and J by 3 bases, with 6 bases of the junction left unmatched. CDR3 residues: CSASGTGDYEQYF. For the CDR3, the DNA is TGCAGCGCAAGCGGGACAGGGGACTACGAGCAGTACTTC.